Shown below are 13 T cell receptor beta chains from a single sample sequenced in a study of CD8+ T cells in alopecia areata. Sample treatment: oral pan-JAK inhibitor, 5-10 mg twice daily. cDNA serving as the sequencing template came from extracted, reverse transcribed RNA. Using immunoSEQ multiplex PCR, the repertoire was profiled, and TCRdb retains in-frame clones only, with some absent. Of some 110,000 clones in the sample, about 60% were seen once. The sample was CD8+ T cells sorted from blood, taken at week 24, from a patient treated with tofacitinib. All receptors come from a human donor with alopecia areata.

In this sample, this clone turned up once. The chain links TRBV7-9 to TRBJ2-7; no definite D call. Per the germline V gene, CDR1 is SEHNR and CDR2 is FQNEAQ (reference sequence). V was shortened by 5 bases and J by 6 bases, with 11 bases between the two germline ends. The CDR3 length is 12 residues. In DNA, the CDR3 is TGTGCCAGCAGCCCCAGTTTGGGCGAGCAGTACTTC. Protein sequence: CASSPSLGEQYF.

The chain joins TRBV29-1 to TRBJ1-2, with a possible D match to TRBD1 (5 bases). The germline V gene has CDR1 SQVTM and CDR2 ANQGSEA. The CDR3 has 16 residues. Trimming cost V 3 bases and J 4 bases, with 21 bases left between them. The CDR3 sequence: CSVDESWDLGGYGYTF. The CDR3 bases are TGCAGCGTTGACGAGTCTTGGGATCTCGGGGGCTATGGCTACACCTTC.

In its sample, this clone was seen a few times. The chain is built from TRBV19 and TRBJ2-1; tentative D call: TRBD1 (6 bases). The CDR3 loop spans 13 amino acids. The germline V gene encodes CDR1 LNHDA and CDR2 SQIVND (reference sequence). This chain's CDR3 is CGTRQEGVNEQFF. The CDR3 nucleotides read TGTGGTACGCGGCAAGAGGGGGTCAATGAGCAGTTCTTC.

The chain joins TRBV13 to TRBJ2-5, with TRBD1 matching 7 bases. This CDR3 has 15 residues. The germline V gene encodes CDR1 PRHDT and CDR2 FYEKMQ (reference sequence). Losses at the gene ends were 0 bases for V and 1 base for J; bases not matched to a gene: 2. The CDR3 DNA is TGTGCCAGCAGCTTAGGCCGGGACAGCCAAGAGACCCAGTACTTC. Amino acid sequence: CASSLGRDSQETQYF.

This chain's CDR3 is CASSKYGTTELNYGYTF. The CDR3 DNA is TGTGCCAGTAGTAAGTACGGGACAACCGAGCTTAACTATGGCTACACCTTC. The V call is TRBV19, the J call TRBJ1-2, with D possibly matching TRBD1 (6 bases). V was cut by 4 bases and J by 1 base, with 19 bases left in between. Germline values: CDR1 LNHDA, CDR2 SQIVND (reference sequence). The CDR3 covers 17 residues.

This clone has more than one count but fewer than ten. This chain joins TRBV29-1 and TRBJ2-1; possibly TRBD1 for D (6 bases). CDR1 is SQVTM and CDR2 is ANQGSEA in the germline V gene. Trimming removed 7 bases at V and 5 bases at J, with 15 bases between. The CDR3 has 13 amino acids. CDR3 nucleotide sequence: TGCAGCGCCCCGGACAGAGAGAACAATGAGCAGTTCTTC. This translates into CSAPDRENNEQFF.

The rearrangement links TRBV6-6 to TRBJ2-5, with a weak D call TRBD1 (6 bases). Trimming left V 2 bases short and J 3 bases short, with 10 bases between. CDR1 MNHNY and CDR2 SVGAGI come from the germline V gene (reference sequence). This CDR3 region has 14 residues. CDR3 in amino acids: CASSYNQGKETQYF. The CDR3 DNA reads TGTGCCAGCAGTTACAATCAGGGGAAAGAGACCCAGTACTTC.

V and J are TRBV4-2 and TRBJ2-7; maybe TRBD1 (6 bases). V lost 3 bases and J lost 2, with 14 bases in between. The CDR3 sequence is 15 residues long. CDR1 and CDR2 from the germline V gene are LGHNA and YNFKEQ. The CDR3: CASSQGTGFTYEQYF. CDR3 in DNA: TGTGCCAGCAGCCAGGGTACAGGGTTTACCTACGAGCAGTACTTC.

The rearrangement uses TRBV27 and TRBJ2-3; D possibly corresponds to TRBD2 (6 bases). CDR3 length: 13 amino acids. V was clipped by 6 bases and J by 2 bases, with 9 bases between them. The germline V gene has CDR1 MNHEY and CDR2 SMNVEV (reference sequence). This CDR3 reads CASREGNTDTQYF. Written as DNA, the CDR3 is TGTGCCAGCAGGGAGGGGAACACAGATACGCAGTATTTT.

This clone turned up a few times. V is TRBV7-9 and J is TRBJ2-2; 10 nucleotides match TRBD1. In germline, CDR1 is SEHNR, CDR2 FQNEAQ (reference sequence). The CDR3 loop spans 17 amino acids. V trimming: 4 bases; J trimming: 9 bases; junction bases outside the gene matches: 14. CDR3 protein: CASSSTTGTGVRRELFF. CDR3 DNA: TGTGCCAGCAGCTCCACCACCGGGACAGGGGTCCGCCGGGAGCTGTTTTTT.

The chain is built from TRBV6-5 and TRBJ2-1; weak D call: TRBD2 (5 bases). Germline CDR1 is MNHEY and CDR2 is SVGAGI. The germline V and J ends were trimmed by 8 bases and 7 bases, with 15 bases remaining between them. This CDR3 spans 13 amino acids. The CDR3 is CASSSGELNEQFF. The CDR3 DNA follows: TGTGCCAGCTCGTCTGGGGAGTTGAATGAGCAGTTCTTC.

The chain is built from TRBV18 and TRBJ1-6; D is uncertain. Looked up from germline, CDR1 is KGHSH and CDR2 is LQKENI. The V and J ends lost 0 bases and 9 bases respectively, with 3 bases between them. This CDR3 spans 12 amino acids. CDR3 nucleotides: TGTGCCAGCTCACCACCCGGTTCACCCCTCCACTTT. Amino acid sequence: CASSPPGSPLHF.

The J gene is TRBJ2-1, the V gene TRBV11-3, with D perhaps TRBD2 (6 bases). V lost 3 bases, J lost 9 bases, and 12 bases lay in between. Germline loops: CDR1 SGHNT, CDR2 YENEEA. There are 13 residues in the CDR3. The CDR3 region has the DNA TGTGCCAGCAGCTTGGGGACTCGAGCTGAGCAGTTCTTC. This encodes CASSLGTRAEQFF.